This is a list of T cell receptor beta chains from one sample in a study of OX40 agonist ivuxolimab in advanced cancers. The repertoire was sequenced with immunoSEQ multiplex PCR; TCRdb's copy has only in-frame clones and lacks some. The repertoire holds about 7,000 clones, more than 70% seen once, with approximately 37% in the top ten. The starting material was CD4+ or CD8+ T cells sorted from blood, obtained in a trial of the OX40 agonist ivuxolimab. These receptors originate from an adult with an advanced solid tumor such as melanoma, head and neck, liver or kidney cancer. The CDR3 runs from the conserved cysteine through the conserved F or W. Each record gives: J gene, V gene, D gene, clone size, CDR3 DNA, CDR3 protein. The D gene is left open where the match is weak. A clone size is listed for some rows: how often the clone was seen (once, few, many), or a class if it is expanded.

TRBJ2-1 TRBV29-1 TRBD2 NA TGCAGCGATACGGGACTAGCGGGAGCCCACAATGAGCAGTTCTTC CSDTGLAGAHNEQFF
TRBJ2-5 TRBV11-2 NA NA TGTGCCAGCAGCTTAATCGTTGGCCCCACGGAGACCCAGTACTTC CASSLIVGPTETQYF
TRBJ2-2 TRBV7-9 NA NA TGTGCCAGCAGCTTAGGGCTAGAGTTAAACACCGGGGAGCTGTTTTTT CASSLGLELNTGELFF
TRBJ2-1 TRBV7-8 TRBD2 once TGTGCCAGCAGCTTCATACTCGGGTCTGGCGGGAGAAACAATGAGCAGTTCTTC CASSFILGSGGRNNEQFF
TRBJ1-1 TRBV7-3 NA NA TGTGCCAGCAGTTCGAATAGCGGGGACACTGAAGCTTTCTTT CASSSNSGDTEAFF
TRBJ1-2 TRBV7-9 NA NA TGTGCCAGCAGCTTAGTCGTTGGTGGGGGCGGAGGCTACACCTTC CASSLVVGGGGGYTF
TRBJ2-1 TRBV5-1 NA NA TGCGCCAGCAGCTTAGACTGGAGCTCCTACAATGAGCAGTTCTTC CASSLDWSSYNEQFF
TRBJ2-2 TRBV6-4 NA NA TGTGCCAGCAGTGACACTGCCGGGCCCAACCTATGGGCCGGGGAGCTGTTTTTT CASSDTAGPNLWAGELFF
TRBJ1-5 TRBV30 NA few TGTGCCTGCTCCATCGGTTTTTCCCCCCAGCATTTT CACSIGFSPQHF
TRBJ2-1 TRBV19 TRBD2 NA TGTGCCAGTAGAACGACTAGCGGGGGATACAATGAGCAGTTCTTC CASRTTSGGYNEQFF
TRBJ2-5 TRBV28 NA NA TGTGCCAGCAGTTTGAGAGAGACCCAGTACTTC CASSLRETQYF
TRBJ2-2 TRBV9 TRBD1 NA TGTGCCAGCAGCGCCCAACTCAGGGGGCCCAACACCGGGGAGCTGTTTTTT CASSAQLRGPNTGELFF
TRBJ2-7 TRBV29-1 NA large TGCAGCGTTGAAGGGGGAGCGGCATACGAGCAGTACTTC CSVEGGAAYEQYF
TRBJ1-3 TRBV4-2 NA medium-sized TGTGCCAGCAGCCAAGATTTTGGTTTCTCTGGAAACACCATATATTTT CASSQDFGFSGNTIYF
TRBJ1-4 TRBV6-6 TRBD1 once TGTGCCAGCAGCCAACAGGGGAATGCTAATGAAAAACTGTTTTTT CASSQQGNANEKLFF
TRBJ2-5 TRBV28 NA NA TGTGCCAGCAGTGTACCTAGGAGTTACCAAGAGACCCAGTACTTC CASSVPRSYQETQYF
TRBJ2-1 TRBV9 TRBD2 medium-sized TGTGCCAGCAGCGATAGCGGGAGTAGGGACAATGAGCAGTTCTTC CASSDSGSRDNEQFF
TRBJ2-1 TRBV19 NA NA TGTGCCAGTAGTATTGGATGGGGGAATGAGCAGTTCTTC CASSIGWGNEQFF
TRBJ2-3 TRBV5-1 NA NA TGCGCCAGCAGCTTGGGGGGGATTAAGGATACGCAGTATTTT CASSLGGIKDTQYF
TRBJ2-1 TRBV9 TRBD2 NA TGTGCCAGCAGCGTAAACCTTCGCGGGAGGTACAATGAGCAGTTCTTC CASSVNLRGRYNEQFF
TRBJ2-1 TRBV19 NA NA TGTGCCAGTAGTTACACAAGGCTAAATGAGCAGTTCTTC CASSYTRLNEQFF
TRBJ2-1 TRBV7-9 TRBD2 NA TGTGCCAGCAGCTCGGGACTAGCGGGGGGTCGTTTCTTC CASSSGLAGGRFF
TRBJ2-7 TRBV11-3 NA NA TGTGCCAGCAGACCCACAGGAGGGGTCGGAGAGCAGTACTTC CASRPTGGVGEQYF
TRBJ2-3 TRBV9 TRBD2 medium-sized TGTGCCAGCTCCGACTCCTTAGCGGGAGGGATGGGCCCAACAGATACGCAGTATTTT CASSDSLAGGMGPTDTQYF
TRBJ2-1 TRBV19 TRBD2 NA TGTGCCAGTAGTATGGTAGCGGGGTACTACAATGAGCAGTTCTTC CASSMVAGYYNEQFF
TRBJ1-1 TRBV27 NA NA TGTGCCAGCAGTTTAGTCGAGGACACTGAAGCTTTCTTT CASSLVEDTEAFF
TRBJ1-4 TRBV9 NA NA TGTGCCAGCAGCACCGCTGGAACTAATGAAAAACTGTTTTTT CASSTAGTNEKLFF
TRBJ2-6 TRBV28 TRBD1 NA TGTGCCAGCAGCCCCGGGACAGGGAGACCTGGGGCCAACGTCCTGACTTTC CASSPGTGRPGANVLTF
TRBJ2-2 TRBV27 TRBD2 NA TGTGCCAGCATTGCCGGGACTAGCGGAAGGGGGAACACCGGGGAGCTGTTTTTT CASIAGTSGRGNTGELFF
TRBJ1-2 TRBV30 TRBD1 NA TGTGCCTTACCGGACAGGACCGGTGGCTACACCTTC CALPDRTGGYTF
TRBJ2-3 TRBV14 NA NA TGTGCCAGCAGCCTCTCGGTGACTAGCACAGATACGCAGTATTTT CASSLSVTSTDTQYF
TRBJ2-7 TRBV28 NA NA TGTGCCAGCAGTTTCACAGTCTCCGTGGACAGCCCCTACGAGCAGTACTTC CASSFTVSVDSPYEQYF
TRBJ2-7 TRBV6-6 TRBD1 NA TGTGCCAGCAGGTTTAGACAGGGCTCCTACGAGCAGTACTTC CASRFRQGSYEQYF
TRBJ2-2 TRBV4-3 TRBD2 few TGCGCCAGCAGCCAAGATCTAGCGGGAGAGACCGGGGAGCTGTTTTTT CASSQDLAGETGELFF
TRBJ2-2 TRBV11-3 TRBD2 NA TGTGCCAGCAGCTTTGGTGAGCGGGAGGAAAACACCGGGGAGCTGTTTTTT CASSFGEREENTGELFF
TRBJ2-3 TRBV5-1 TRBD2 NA TGCGCCAGCAGCTTTTGGGGGACTAGCGGGCCAGATACGCAGTATTTT CASSFWGTSGPDTQYF
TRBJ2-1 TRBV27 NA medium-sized TGTGCCATCCGGAGGGGCGGGGTAAACAATGAGCAGTTCTTC CAIRRGGVNNEQFF
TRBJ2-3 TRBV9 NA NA TGTGCCAGCAGCCCCGGGTGGCAGGTTGTGGATACGCAGTATTTT CASSPGWQVVDTQYF
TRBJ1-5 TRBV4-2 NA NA TGTGCCAGCAGCCAAGAGATGGGAATAAGATCTCAGCCCCAGCATTTT CASSQEMGIRSQPQHF
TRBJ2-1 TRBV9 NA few TGTGCCAGCAGCGCGATTGGAGCACCCGGGAATGAGCAGTTCTTC CASSAIGAPGNEQFF
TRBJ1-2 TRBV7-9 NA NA TGTGCCAGCAGCTCAAACAGCCGCAGTCATAACTATGGCTACACCTTC CASSSNSRSHNYGYTF
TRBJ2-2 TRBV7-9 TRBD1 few TGTGCCAGCAGCCCTCCCACAGGGGCCAACACCGGGGAGCTGTTTTTT CASSPPTGANTGELFF
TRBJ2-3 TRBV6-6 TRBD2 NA TGTGCCAGCAGTTTCCTCCTAGCGGGAGGTGACACGCAGTATTTT CASSFLLAGGDTQYF
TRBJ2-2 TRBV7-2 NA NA TGTGCCAGCAGCTTAGGGACAACCACCGGGGAGCTGTTTTTT CASSLGTTTGELFF
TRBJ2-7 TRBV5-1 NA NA TGCGCCAGCAGCTTGGAGGGGCTTAGGTACGAGCAGTACTTC CASSLEGLRYEQYF
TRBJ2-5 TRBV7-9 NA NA TGTGCCACGGGGGCGGGACTATCAGAAGAGACCCAGTACTTC CATGAGLSEETQYF
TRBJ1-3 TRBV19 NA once TGTGCCAGTAGTATCGACATACGGAACACCATATATTTT CASSIDIRNTIYF
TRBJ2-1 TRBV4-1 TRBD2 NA TGCGCCAGCACGGGCCGACTAGCGGAGCCTTCTCGTGAGCAGTTCTTC CASTGRLAEPSREQFF
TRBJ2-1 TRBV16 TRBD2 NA TGTGCCAGCAGCCAATGGGTAGGACTAGTGGGCAATGAGCAGTTCTTC CASSQWVGLVGNEQFF
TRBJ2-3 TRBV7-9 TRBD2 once TGTGCCAGCAGTCCCGGACTAGCGATCACAGATACGCAGTATTTT CASSPGLAITDTQYF
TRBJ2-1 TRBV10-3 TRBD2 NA TGTGCCATCAGCCTCGGAGCGGGAGGGGGCTACAATGAGCAGTTCTTC CAISLGAGGGYNEQFF
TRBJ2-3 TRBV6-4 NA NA TGTGCCAGCAGTGACAGATACGAAGATACGCAGTATTTT CASSDRYEDTQYF
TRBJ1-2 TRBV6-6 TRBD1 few TGTGCCAGCAGAACTGACAGGGGGAAGGTCGATGGCTACACCTTC CASRTDRGKVDGYTF
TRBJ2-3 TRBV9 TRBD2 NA TGTGCCAGCAGCGTGGGAGCGGGAGGGCAGGTAGGAGATACGCAGTATTTT CASSVGAGGQVGDTQYF
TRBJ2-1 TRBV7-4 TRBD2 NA TGTGCCAGCAGCTTAGTCCGGCTAGCGGAGACCGATGAGCAGTTCTTC CASSLVRLAETDEQFF
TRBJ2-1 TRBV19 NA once TGTGCCAGTAGTATCAGAGGGACCAAAAACCCGGTCTTC CASSIRGTKNPVF
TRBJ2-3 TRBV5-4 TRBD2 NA TGTGCCAGCAGCTTGAGTACTTCGCGACTAGCGTATAGCACAGATACGCAGTATTTT CASSLSTSRLAYSTDTQYF
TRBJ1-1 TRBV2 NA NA TGTGCCAGCAGTGGGGTGGCGGGGGTCACCATGAACACTGAAGCTTTCTTT CASSGVAGVTMNTEAFF
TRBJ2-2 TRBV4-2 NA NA TGTGCCAGCAGCCAAGCCGTCGACACCGGGGAGCTGTTTTTT CASSQAVDTGELFF
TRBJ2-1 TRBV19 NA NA TGTGCCAGTAGTGTAGACTACAATGAGCAGTTCTTC CASSVDYNEQFF